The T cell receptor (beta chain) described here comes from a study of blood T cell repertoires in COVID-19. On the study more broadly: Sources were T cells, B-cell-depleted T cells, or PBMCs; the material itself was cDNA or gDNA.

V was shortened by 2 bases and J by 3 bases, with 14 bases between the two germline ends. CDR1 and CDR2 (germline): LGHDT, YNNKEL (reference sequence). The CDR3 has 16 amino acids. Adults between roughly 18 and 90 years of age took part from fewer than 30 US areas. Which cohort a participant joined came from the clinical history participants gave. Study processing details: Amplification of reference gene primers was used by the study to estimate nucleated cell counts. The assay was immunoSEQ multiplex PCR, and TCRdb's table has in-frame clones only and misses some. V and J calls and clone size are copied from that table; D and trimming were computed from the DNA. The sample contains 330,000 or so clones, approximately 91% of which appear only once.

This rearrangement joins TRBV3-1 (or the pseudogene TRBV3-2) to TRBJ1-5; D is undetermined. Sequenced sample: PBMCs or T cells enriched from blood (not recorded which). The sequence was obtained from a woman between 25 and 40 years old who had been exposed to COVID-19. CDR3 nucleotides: TGTGCCAGCAGCCAAAGGCCAGGTGGTAACAATCAGCCCCAGCATTTT. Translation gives CASSQRPGGNNQPQHF.